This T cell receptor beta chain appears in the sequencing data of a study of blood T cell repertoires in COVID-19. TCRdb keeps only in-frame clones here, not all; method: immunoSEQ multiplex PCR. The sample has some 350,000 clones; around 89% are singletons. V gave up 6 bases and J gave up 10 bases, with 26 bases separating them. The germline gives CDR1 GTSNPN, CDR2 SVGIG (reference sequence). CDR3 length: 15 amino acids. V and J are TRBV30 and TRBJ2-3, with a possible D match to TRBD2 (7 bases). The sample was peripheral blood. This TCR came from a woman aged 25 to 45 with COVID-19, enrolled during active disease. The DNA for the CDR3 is TGTGCCTGCCCTTCTCTCGGACTGCCGGGGGGCTCGCAGTATTTT. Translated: CACPSLGLPGGSQYF.